Listed below are T cell receptor beta chains from one sample, sequenced in a study of regulatory T cells in long-lasting Graves disease. MiXCR, applied by TCRdb to the multiplex PCR reads, yields one record per CDR3 protein. The data show about 420,000 distinct CDR3 sequences, 15% to 20% seen once. These data were also filed under a second study, of T cells in Graves' hyperthyroidism and ophthalmopathy.

The specimen was peripheral blood mononuclear cells (PBMCs), collected at new diagnosis, from a patient treated with antithyroid drugs. The receptors stem from a woman aged 18-29 years with Graves disease. Both conserved end residues are part of each CDR3. The D gene is left open where the match is weak. A row's size may be missing; if present it is once, few, many or a size class.

v_gene	abundance	j_gene	d_gene	CDR3nt	CDR3aa
TRBV11-2	many	TRBJ1-3	TRBD1	TGTGCCAGCAGCTGGGACAGGGCGGATGGAAACACCATATATTTT	CASSWDRADGNTIYF
TRBV19	few	TRBJ2-3	.	TGTGCCAGTAGTGGAGCAGGGGGGTTCGGCACAGATACGCAGTATTTT	CASSGAGGFGTDTQYF
TRBV6-1	.	TRBJ1-4	.	TGTGCCAGCAGGCCACGCTCCGGATTTAATGAAAAACTGTTTTTT	CASRPRSGFNEKLFF
TRBV12-3/TRBV12-4	many	TRBJ2-7	.	TGTGCCAGCAGCCCCGGCCCCCTCCTGGCCTACGAGCAGTACTTC	CASSPGPLLAYEQYF
TRBV7-3	few	TRBJ1-1	TRBD1	TGTGCCAGCAGCCCCGGGACAGGGGTCTCTAGCACTGAAGCTTTCTTT	CASSPGTGVSSTEAFF
TRBV28	.	TRBJ1-2	.	TGTGCCACCGCGTTACCTTATGGCTACACCTTC	CATALPYGYTF
TRBV7-2	few	TRBJ2-7	TRBD1	TGTGCCAGCAGCTTGCGACAGGGGGCCCCCACCGAGCAGTACTTC	CASSLRQGAPTEQYF
TRBV16	few	TRBJ2-2	.	TGTGCCAGCAGCCAAGACAGGCCCACCGGGGAGCTGTTTTTT	CASSQDRPTGELFF
TRBV20-1	.	TRBJ2-5	TRBD1	TGCAGTGCTAGGGATACCTCGGGACAGGGCGAAGAGACCCAGTACTTC	CSARDTSGQGEETQYF
TRBV6-2/TRBV6-3	many	TRBJ2-5	TRBD1	TGTGCCAGCAGCCTCGGACAGGAGTGGCAGACCCAGTACTTC	CASSLGQEWQTQYF
TRBV7-3	many	TRBJ2-3	TRBD2	TGTGCCAGCAGCTTAACTAGCGGGAGTAAGTCAGGAGATACGCAGTATTTT	CASSLTSGSKSGDTQYF
TRBV9	many	TRBJ2-3	TRBD2	TGTGCCAGCAGCGCTAGCGGGACAGATACGCAGTATTTT	CASSASGTDTQYF
TRBV24-1	.	TRBJ2-3	TRBD2	TGTGCCACCAGTGGATGGGGTCGGGGGGACGTCGAAAATACGCAGTATTTT	CATSGWGRGDVENTQYF
TRBV6-9	.	TRBJ2-7	.	TGTGCCAGCAGTTGGGTTCCGGGAAACTCCTACGAGCAGTACTTC	CASSWVPGNSYEQYF
TRBV28	many	TRBJ2-1	TRBD2	TGTGCCAGCAGTTTCGGGGGGAGCTACTACAATGAGCAGTTCTTC	CASSFGGSYYNEQFF
TRBV27	many	TRBJ2-7	TRBD1	TGTGCCAGCAGTTTGAGGGACAGGGACTACGAGCAGTACTTC	CASSLRDRDYEQYF
TRBV6-9	.	TRBJ2-1	.	TGTGCCAGCAGTTCTTATTCTTTAGACAATGAGCAGTTCTTC	CASSSYSLDNEQFF
TRBV7-2	many	TRBJ2-5	TRBD2	TGTGCCAGCAGCGAGGGACTAGCGGGAGCTGAGACCCAGTACTTC	CASSEGLAGAETQYF
TRBV20-1	many	TRBJ2-7	TRBD2	TGCAGTGCTAGAGGGACTAGCGGGAGCCACGAGCAGTACTTC	CSARGTSGSHEQYF
TRBV30	.	TRBJ1-3	.	TGTGCCTGGAAATCGGTCGGAAACACCATATATTTT	CAWKSVGNTIYF
TRBV7-6	few	TRBJ2-1	.	TGTGCCAGCAGCCGCGGAGCGGGCCTAAACAATGAGCAGTTCTTC	CASSRGAGLNNEQFF
TRBV6-2/TRBV6-3	.	TRBJ2-4	TRBD2	TGTGCCAGCAGCTTAGCGGGAGGGCCTATAGCCAAAAACATTCAGTACTTC	CASSLAGGPIAKNIQYF
TRBV20-1	.	TRBJ2-1	TRBD2	TGCAGTGCTAGAGATTATTCCACAACTAGCGGGGTACCTGGAAATGAGCAGTTCTTC	CSARDYSTTSGVPGNEQFF
TRBV7-8	.	TRBJ1-5	.	TGTGCCAGCAGCTTTGGCAGCTATAGCAATCAGCCCCAGCATTTT	CASSFGSYSNQPQHF
TRBV7-2	many	TRBJ1-1	.	TGTGCCAGCAGCTTAAGGCACACAAACACTGAAGCTTTCTTT	CASSLRHTNTEAFF
TRBV27	few	TRBJ2-7	TRBD1	TGTGCCAGCAGGAAAGATGGGACAGGGGTCTACGAGCAGTACTTC	CASRKDGTGVYEQYF
TRBV20-1	many	TRBJ2-5	.	TGCAGTGCTCTGGCGCGTCACCAAGAGACCCAGTACTTC	CSALARHQETQYF
TRBV20-1	.	TRBJ2-3	TRBD2	TGCAGTGCTAGAGATCCCACTGGAGCTAGCGGAAGCACAGATACGCAGTATTTT	CSARDPTGASGSTDTQYF
TRBV5-6	.	TRBJ2-3	TRBD2	TGTGCCAGCAGCTTGGCGAGCGGGAGCCCGACTTGGGATACGCAGTATTTT	CASSLASGSPTWDTQYF
TRBV20-1	many	TRBJ2-3	TRBD2	TGCAGTGCTAGAGATCCCACTGGGCGGGAGGGTACAGATACGCAGTATTTT	CSARDPTGREGTDTQYF
TRBV5-1	.	TRBJ2-1	TRBD2	TGCGCCAGCAGCGAGGGACTAGCGGGAGGAACCTACAATGAGCAGTTCTTC	CASSEGLAGGTYNEQFF
TRBV6-1	few	TRBJ1-5	TRBD1	TGTGCCAGCTGCAGGGGGCTGCAGCCCCAGCATTTT	CASCRGLQPQHF
TRBV3-1	many	TRBJ2-3	.	TGTGCCAGCAGCCAAACCCGATTCCAGTATTTT	CASSQTRFQYF
TRBV6-2/TRBV6-3	many	TRBJ2-1	.	TGTGCCAGCAGTTACTCGAGCCAGGGGAAAGATGAGCAGTTCTTC	CASSYSSQGKDEQFF
TRBV7-2	few	TRBJ2-7	.	TGTGCCAGCAGCCGGGGACTGCGGATCTCCTACGAGCAGTACTTC	CASSRGLRISYEQYF
TRBV12-3/TRBV12-4	many	TRBJ1-5	TRBD1	TGTGCCAGCAGAACAGGGGGCGGCAATCAGCCCCAGCATTTT	CASRTGGGNQPQHF
TRBV20-1	many	TRBJ2-7	TRBD2	TGCAGTGCTCCCCCCCCCTCTAGCGGGCTGTCCTACGAGCAGTACTTC	CSAPPPSSGLSYEQYF
TRBV18	many	TRBJ2-3	.	TGTGCCAGCTCACCAAGCTCGCCAGCTAGCACAGATACGCAGTATTTT	CASSPSSPASTDTQYF
TRBV27	.	TRBJ2-1	TRBD2	TGTGCCAGCAGTTTAGGTACTAGCGGGAGGTCCAATGAGCAGTTCTTC	CASSLGTSGRSNEQFF
TRBV29-1	many	TRBJ2-1	TRBD2	TGCAGCGTTGGACTAGCGACGTACAATGAGCAGTTCTTC	CSVGLATYNEQFF
TRBV6-9	many	TRBJ2-1	TRBD2	TGTGCCAGCAGTTACTTGGCGGGAGTGATTAATGAGCAGTTCTTC	CASSYLAGVINEQFF
TRBV6-9	.	TRBJ2-1	.	TGTGCCAGCAGTTATCACGACTCCTACAATGAGCAGTTCTTC	CASSYHDSYNEQFF
TRBV11-2	many	TRBJ1-4	.	TGTGCCAGCAGCTTAAGTTTGGATGAAAAACTGTTTTTT	CASSLSLDEKLFF
TRBV19	.	TRBJ1-4	TRBD1	TGTGCCAGTAGTTCAACGGGACAGGGATTTAGAAAACTGTTTTTT	CASSSTGQGFRKLFF
TRBV30	many	TRBJ1-1	.	TGTGCCTGGATATTGGGAGGCAACACTGAAGCTTTCTTT	CAWILGGNTEAFF
TRBV7-9	.	TRBJ2-5	.	TGTGCCAGCAGCCAACCGGGATTCAAGACCCAGTACTTC	CASSQPGFKTQYF